This T cell receptor beta chain was captured by sequencing in a study of blood T cells in healthy people across ages. A sample-barcoded 5' primer and a J-beta primer mix were used in a second PCR of roughly 6 to 11 cycles. CDR3-containing paired-end reads numbering at least 2.5 million came from each sample. TCRdb re-called the 5' RACE reads through MiXCR, storing one row per CDR3 protein. The sample lists around 620,000 distinct CDR3 sequences; 25% to 30% were seen once. Germline CDR1 reads DFQATT; CDR2 reads SNEGSKA (reference sequence). The CDR3 runs 19 residues. The trim removed 6 bases at V and 3 bases at J, leaving 19 bases unmatched.

The receptor was isolated from a woman in her 70s in good health. Sequenced input: blood. V usage is TRBV20-1 and J usage is TRBJ2-2; 10 bases match TRBD1. The CDR3 coding sequence is TGCAGTGCGGAGACAGGGGGCATCTCTCATAGGGGGGACACCGGGGAGCTGTTTTTT. It translates to CSAETGGISHRGDTGELFF.